What follows is one T cell receptor beta chain and its context. This sample was included in a study of blood T cell repertoires in COVID-19. The assay was immunoSEQ multiplex PCR, and TCRdb's table has in-frame clones only and misses some. The data show approximately 120,000 clones, with 80% to 90% seen just once and around 1.1% held by the top ten. J was trimmed by 5 bases and V by 1 base; bases with no gene match: 3. The CDR3 sequence is 14 residues long. Germline CDR1 reads ENHRY; CDR2 reads SYGVKD. The rearrangement uses TRBV10-3 and TRBJ2-7; 9 positions agree with TRBD1. This TCR was recovered from a human donor in a cohort sampled during active COVID-19. Specimen: peripheral blood. CDR3 nucleotides: TGTGCCATCAGTGAGTTGGACAGGGGAAACGAGCAGTACTTC. It specifies CAISELDRGNEQYF.